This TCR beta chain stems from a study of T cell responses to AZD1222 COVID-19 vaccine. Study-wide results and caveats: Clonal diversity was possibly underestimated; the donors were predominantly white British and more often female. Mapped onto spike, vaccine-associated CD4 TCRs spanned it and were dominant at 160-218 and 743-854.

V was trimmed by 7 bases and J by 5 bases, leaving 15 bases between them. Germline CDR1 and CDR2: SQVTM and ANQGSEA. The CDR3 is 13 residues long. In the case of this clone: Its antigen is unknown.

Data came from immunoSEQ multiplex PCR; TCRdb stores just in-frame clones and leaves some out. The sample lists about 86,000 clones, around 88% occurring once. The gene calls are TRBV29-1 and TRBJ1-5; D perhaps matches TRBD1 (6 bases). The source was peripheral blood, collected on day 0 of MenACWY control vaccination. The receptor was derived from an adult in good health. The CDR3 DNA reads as TGCAGCGCCGCCGAGGGGGATTATCAGCCCCAGCATTTT. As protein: CSAAEGDYQPQHF.